A single sample gave rise to the 25 T cell receptor beta chains below, sequenced in a study of blood T cell repertoires in COVID-19. The assay was immunoSEQ multiplex PCR, and TCRdb's table has in-frame clones only and misses some. The sample contains around 49,000 clones, about 72% of which appear only once. The sequenced sample consisted of PBMCs or T cells enriched from blood (not recorded which). Receptors originate from a woman aged 45-60 years with acute COVID-19.

This clone came up a few times. This sequence joins TRBV7-9 and TRBJ2-3; perhaps TRBD2 as D (5 bases). This CDR3 has 14 residues. V lost 1 base and J lost 5, with 10 bases in between. Germline assignment: CDR1 SEHNR and CDR2 FQNEAQ (reference sequence). CDR3 protein: CASSLDQAGDTQYF. In DNA form, the CDR3 reads TGTGCCAGCAGCTTAGACCAGGCGGGAGATACGCAGTATTTT. The variable domain in full, with the rest retrieved from reference TRBV7-9 and TRBJ2-3, is DTGVSQNPRHKITKRGQNVTFRCDPISEHNRLYWYRQTLGQGPEFLTYFQNEAQLEKSRLLSDRFSAERPKGSFSTLEIQRTEQGDSAMYLCASSLDQAGDTQYFGPGTRLTVL.

The gene calls are TRBV5-1 and TRBJ2-2; D not certain. From germline, CDR1 is SGHRS and CDR2 YFSETQ. V lost 1 base to trimming and J lost 3 bases, with 13 bases between them. This CDR3 spans 16 amino acids. CDR3 bases: TGCGCCAGCAGCTTGCACGGTACCCGGGACACCGGGGAGCTGTTTTTT. It translates to CASSLHGTRDTGELFF.

For the CDR3, the DNA is TGTGCCTGGAGGAAAACAGGGTTCGGCCACAATGAGCAGTTCTTC. The encoded protein is CAWRKTGFGHNEQFF. The chain uses TRBV30 and TRBJ2-1; weak D call: TRBD1 (6 bases). The V gene's germline CDR1 is GTSNPN and CDR2 SVGIG (reference sequence). With 3 bases removed from V and 5 bases from J, the gap between germline ends came to 17 bases. The CDR3 loop spans 15 amino acids. Using reference TRBV30 and TRBJ2-1 for the parts outside the CDR3, the full variable domain is SQTIHQWPATLVQPVGSPLSLECTVEGTSNPNLYWYRQAAGRGLQLLFYSVGIGQISSEVPQNLSASRPQDRQFILSSKKLLLSDSGFYLCAWRKTGFGHNEQFFGPGTRLTVL.

This sequence joins TRBV30 and TRBJ1-2, with 10 bases identical to TRBD1. Germline-derived CDR1 and CDR2 are GTSNPN and SVGIG (reference sequence). The CDR3 contains 15 residues. The ends lost 1 base at V and 7 bases at J; junction bases unmatched: 9. DNA of the CDR3: TGTGCCTGGAGTGGGCAGGACAGGGGGTCGGTTGGCTACACCTTC. This encodes CAWSGQDRGSVGYTF.

The V and J genes are TRBV7-2 and TRBJ2-1; D is possibly TRBD2 (5 bases). CDR1 is SGHTA, CDR2 FQGNSA, per germline. There are 15 residues in the CDR3. Deletions cut 5 bases from V and 0 bases from J, with 11 bases between. CDR3 region: CASSTDFFSYNEQFF. CDR3 coding DNA: TGTGCCAGCAGCACGGACTTCTTCTCCTACAATGAGCAGTTCTTC.

The chain recombines TRBV5-8 with TRBJ1-2; no clear D gene. V lost 4 bases to trimming and J lost 1 base, with 14 bases between them. Germline V gene sequence: CDR1 SGHTS, CDR2 YDEGEE. This CDR3 is built from 15 residues. The CDR3 loop reads CASSPEPDVNYGYTF. The CDR3 nucleotides are TGTGCCAGCAGCCCGGAGCCAGACGTTAACTATGGCTACACCTTC.

The chain recombines TRBV27 with TRBJ2-1; 7 nucleotides align to TRBD2. Looked up from germline, CDR1 is MNHEY and CDR2 is SMNVEV (reference sequence). After removal of 10 bases from V and 5 bases from J, the junction contained 8 bases not matched to a gene. The CDR3 spans 13 residues. Written as DNA, the CDR3 is TGTGCCACCTCCGGGACTAACCACAATGAGCAGTTCTTC. It yields the protein CATSGTNHNEQFF.

The chain recombines TRBV19 with TRBJ2-7; 16 bases agree with TRBD2. With V trimmed by 10 bases and J by 7 bases, 7 bases remained unmatched. The V gene's germline CDR1 is LNHDA and CDR2 SQIVND (reference sequence). CDR3 length equals 14 residues. The CDR3 here is CATGTSGGAEEQYF. The CDR3 DNA is TGTGCCACTGGGACTAGCGGGGGGGCCGAAGAGCAGTACTTC.

The rearrangement links TRBV30 to TRBJ1-1, with 10 bases lining up with TRBD1. Germline V CDR1 and CDR2: GTSNPN, SVGIG (reference sequence). The ends lost 7 bases at V and 5 bases at J; junction bases unmatched: 7. The CDR3 is made up of 13 amino acids. The CDR3 DNA reads TGTGCCTCGGACAGGGGGTCGGGGACTGAAGCTTTCTTT. Translating it yields CASDRGSGTEAFF.

The rearrangement links TRBV14 to TRBJ2-7; the match to TRBD1 covers 9 bases. The CDR3 consists of 15 residues. V dropped 5 bases and J dropped 4; count of bases not matched to a gene: 9. Germline-derived CDR1 and CDR2 are SGHDN and FVKESK. The CDR3 nucleotides read TGTGCCAGCAGCTTGACAGGGGGAAAATCTTACGAGCAGTACTTC. This encodes CASSLTGGKSYEQYF.

This clone was counted a single time. The rearrangement joins TRBV10-3 to TRBJ2-1; D uncertain. V lost 1 base and J lost 8, with 9 bases in between. Germline CDR1 is ENHRY and CDR2 is SYGVKD. This CDR3 comprises 13 residues. The CDR3 DNA reads as TGTGCCATCAGTGAGTTTTCTAGTCATGAGCAGTTCTTC. The encoded protein is CAISEFSSHEQFF.

This clone was observed a few times. The chain combines TRBV4-1 with TRBJ2-5; 9 nucleotides match TRBD2. Trimming removed 6 bases from V and 3 bases from J; junction bases left unmatched: 8. This CDR3 region has 15 residues. In germline, CDR1 is MGHRA, CDR2 YSYEKL. CDR3 sequence reads: CASSQPRGGEETQYF. The CDR3 nucleotides read TGCGCCAGCAGTCAGCCGCGGGGGGGAGAAGAGACCCAGTACTTC.

The chain carries TRBV2 and TRBJ2-3; 12 bases are shared with TRBD1. The CDR3 runs 14 residues. CDR1 is SNHLY and CDR2 is FYNNEI in the germline V gene. CDR3 in DNA: TGTGCTTCCGGGACAGGGGGCCCCACAGATACGCAGTATTTT. This gives the protein CASGTGGPTDTQYF.

V is TRBV5-3 and J is TRBJ2-7, with D possibly being TRBD1 (5 bases). TRBV5-3 is designated an ORF whose function remains uncertain. The CDR3 covers 14 residues. Trimming cost V 2 bases and J 5 bases, with 14 bases left between them. CDR3: CARSFFRGGDEQYF. The CDR3 DNA reads TGTGCCAGAAGCTTTTTTAGGGGTGGCGACGAGCAGTACTTC.

In this sample, this clone turned up once. The genes are TRBV28 and TRBJ2-3; a weak D match, TRBD1 (5 bases). The germline gives CDR1 MDHEN, CDR2 SYDVKM. V lost 7 bases to trimming and J lost 0 bases, with 5 bases between them. This CDR3 contains 12 residues. CDR3 DNA: TGTGCCAGCACAGGGAGCACAGATACGCAGTATTTT. This translates into CASTGSTDTQYF.

This clone was counted between two and nine times. The V call is TRBV19, the J call TRBJ1-3, with a tentative D call TRBD1 (5 bases). V gave up 5 bases and J gave up 7 bases, with 9 bases separating them. Germline V gives CDR1 LNHDA, CDR2 SQIVND (reference sequence). This CDR3 comprises 12 residues. CDR3 sequence reads: CASSLHRNTIYF. In DNA form, the CDR3 reads TGTGCCAGTAGTCTCCACAGGAACACCATATATTTT. The variable domain in full, completed from reference TRBV19 and TRBJ1-3, reads DGGITQSPKYLFRKEGQNVTLSCEQNLNHDAMYWYRQDPGQGLRLIYYSQIVNDFQKGDIAEGYSVSREKKESFPLTVTSAQKNPTAFYLCASSLHRNTIYFGEGSWLTVV.

This clone was recorded once. This chain joins TRBV28 and TRBJ2-3; possible D gene TRBD2, 6 bases. Germline lookup yields CDR1 MDHEN and CDR2 SYDVKM. This CDR3 spans 15 amino acids. V gave up 6 bases and J gave up 2 bases, with 15 bases separating them. The CDR3 loop reads CASSPPSAHTDTQYF. The CDR3 nucleotides read TGTGCCAGCAGCCCCCCTAGCGCTCACACAGATACGCAGTATTTT.

V gene TRBV28 combines with J gene TRBJ2-5; D not resolved. The germline V gene encodes CDR1 MDHEN and CDR2 SYDVKM. This CDR3 has 11 amino acids. V lost 6 bases and J 5 bases, leaving 7 bases between the germline ends. The CDR3 is CASRRTETQYF. Written as DNA, the CDR3 is TGTGCCAGCAGGCGAACGGAGACCCAGTACTTC.

This chain joins TRBV5-6 and TRBJ1-2, with D possibly being TRBD1 (5 bases). The CDR3 totals 13 residues. Trimming took 3 bases from V and 7 from J, leaving 13 bases between them. Germline V gene sequence: CDR1 SGHDT, CDR2 YYEEEE. CDR3 loop: CASSSQGLGGYTF. In DNA form, the CDR3 reads TGTGCCAGCAGCTCTCAGGGATTAGGTGGCTACACCTTC. Supplemented by reference TRBV5-6 and TRBJ1-2, the full variable domain reads DAGVTQSPTHLIKTRGQQVTLRCSPKSGHDTVSWYQQALGQGPQFIFQYYEEEERQRGNFPDRFSGHQFPNYSSELNVNALLLGDSALYLCASSSQGLGGYTFGSGTRLTVV.

This clone was counted once. This chain links TRBV2 with TRBJ1-4; D is possibly TRBD1 (5 bases). CDR3 length: 13 residues. Germline assignment: CDR1 SNHLY and CDR2 FYNNEI. The CDR3 sequence is CAKMGRRNEKLFF. In DNA form, the CDR3 reads TGTGCTAAAATGGGGCGCCGAAATGAAAAACTGTTTTTT.

This chain joins TRBV7-9 and TRBJ1-2, with 7 bases identical to TRBD1. CDR1 SEHNR and CDR2 FQNEAQ come from the germline V gene (reference sequence). Germline trimming cut 6 bases from V and 8 bases from J; bases unmatched to any gene: 15. This CDR3 spans 15 amino acids. CDR3 in amino acids: CASSTGAGSWKGYTF. For the CDR3, the DNA is TGTGCCAGCAGTACAGGGGCCGGGAGCTGGAAAGGCTACACCTTC.

The rearrangement links TRBV4-1 to TRBJ2-4, with 7 bases aligning to TRBD1. V shed 0 bases, J shed 5 bases, and the junction held 19 bases outside the gene matches. Germline values: CDR1 MGHRA, CDR2 YSYEKL. The CDR3 has 20 amino acids. In DNA, the CDR3 is TGCGCCAGCAGCCAAGATGGACAGGCTACGTTATTGGGGAGTGAAAACATTCAGTACTTC. It translates to CASSQDGQATLLGSENIQYF.

The rearrangement joins TRBV7-9 to TRBJ1-1; D call uncertain. Germline assignment: CDR1 SEHNR and CDR2 FQNEAQ (reference sequence). The CDR3 spans 14 residues. Between the trimmed V and J ends, which lost 2 bases and 2 bases, there was a span of 9 bases. The CDR3 protein is CASSLTVKNTEAFF. CDR3 in DNA: TGTGCCAGCAGCTTAACGGTAAAAAACACTGAAGCTTTCTTT.

This rearrangement joins TRBV21-1 to TRBJ1-5; TRBD1 reflects the table's D call only, with no check against the DNA. TRBV21-1 is an annotated pseudogene. This CDR3 spans 15 amino acids. The CDR3 DNA follows: TGTGCCAGCAGCAAAGACTGGACAGGGCATCAGCCCCAGCATTTT. It is translated as CASSKDWTGHQPQHF.

The J gene is TRBJ2-4, the V gene TRBV19, with TRBD2 matching over 10 bases. The junction had 3 bases not matched to a gene; V was cut back by 1 base and J by 3 bases. CDR1 and CDR2 from the germline V gene are LNHDA and SQIVND (reference sequence). The CDR3 sequence is 16 residues long. This chain's CDR3 is CASSIGAGGNKNIQYF. The CDR3 nucleotides are TGTGCCAGTAGTATAGGAGCGGGGGGGAACAAAAACATTCAGTACTTC.